These 28 T cell receptor beta chains originate from one sample sequenced in a study of blood T cell repertoires in COVID-19 (dated by TCRdb to between 2020 and 2021). The library was produced with the immunoSEQ multiplex PCR assay. TCRdb retrieved this table from immuneACCESS and kept in-frame rearrangements only. Not all clones are present; in checked studies, unresolved V genes account for under half, and no reason is known for the remainder. This sample lists approximately 150,000 clones; over 85% were detected once. The ten biggest clones cover 2% of the sample. Material: peripheral blood. The receptor source for this set is a woman aged 60-75 years with COVID-19, enrolled during active disease.

V is TRBV19 and J is TRBJ2-2; possible D gene TRBD2, 5 bases. V lost 7 bases, J lost 6 bases, and 12 bases lay in between. The CDR3 sequence is 13 residues long. Germline CDR1 reads LNHDA; CDR2 reads SQIVND (reference sequence). The CDR3 bases are TGTGCCAGTAACCTTGGACTGGCCGGGGAGCTGTTTTTT. Amino acids: CASNLGLAGELFF.

The chain is built from TRBV3-1 (or the pseudogene TRBV3-2) and TRBJ2-7; the match to TRBD2 covers 8 bases. The germline gives CDR1 LGHDT, CDR2 YNNKEL (reference sequence). The J segment lost 2 bases and the V segment lost 0 bases, leaving 0 bases of the junction unmatched. This CDR3 is 14 amino acids long. The CDR3 is CASSQEGLAYEQYF. CDR3 in DNA: TGTGCCAGCAGCCAAGAGGGACTAGCCTACGAGCAGTACTTC.

This clone occurred a few times. This CDR3 is CASSQDRGGYTF. CDR3 DNA: TGCGCCAGCAGCCAGGACAGGGGCGGCTACACCTTC. This chain joins TRBV4-3 and TRBJ1-2; 9 bases agree with TRBD1. This CDR3 comprises 12 residues. Germline V lookup: CDR1 LGHNA, CDR2 YSLEER. J lost 8 bases, V lost 3 bases, and 1 base had no gene match.

The chain carries TRBV29-1 and TRBJ2-7; the D gene is possibly TRBD2 (6 bases). The CDR3 sequence is 12 residues long. The ends were cut back, 6 bases at V and 0 bases at J, with 9 bases in the middle. Per germline, CDR1 SQVTM and CDR2 ANQGSEA. The CDR3 region is CSVGGVSYEQYF. The CDR3 DNA follows: TGCAGCGTCGGAGGGGTCTCCTACGAGCAGTACTTC.

CDR3 amino acids: CASSSPGYGYTF. The CDR3 nucleotides are TGTGCCAGCAGCTCCCCCGGCTATGGCTACACCTTC. The chain recombines TRBV7-2 with TRBJ1-2; no clear D gene. The CDR3 covers 12 residues. Germline V gene data show CDR1 as SGHTA and CDR2 as FQGNSA. V lost 4 bases, J lost 4 bases, and 7 bases lay in between.

This clone has more than one count but fewer than ten. The genes are TRBV2 and TRBJ2-7, with 7 positions matching TRBD2. After removal of 2 bases from V and 6 bases from J, the junction contained 10 bases not matched to a gene. Looked up from germline, CDR1 is SNHLY and CDR2 is FYNNEI. This CDR3 comprises 15 residues. The CDR3: CASSEFLGGLGEQYF. The CDR3 nucleotides read TGTGCCAGCAGTGAATTCTTGGGAGGGCTGGGCGAGCAGTACTTC.

V usage is TRBV30 and J usage is TRBJ1-5; TRBD1 might be the D (5 bases). Germline-derived CDR1 and CDR2 are GTSNPN and SVGIG (reference sequence). V was pared by 2 bases and J by 6 bases, with 11 bases between. The CDR3 covers 13 residues. The CDR3 spells CAWSLAGGQPQHF. Written as DNA, the CDR3 is TGTGCCTGGAGTCTAGCCGGGGGTCAGCCCCAGCATTTT.

The chain has TRBV5-1 and TRBJ1-2; possible D gene TRBD1, 5 bases. The germline V gene has CDR1 SGHRS and CDR2 YFSETQ. V lost 7 bases to trimming and J lost 0 bases, with 13 bases between them. The CDR3 sequence is 14 residues long. The CDR3 region is CASGLSGTNYGYTF. The CDR3 coding sequence is TGCGCCAGCGGCCTTTCAGGGACTAACTATGGCTACACCTTC.

The chain uses TRBV19 and TRBJ1-2, with TRBD1 matching over 11 bases. Trimming cost V 9 bases and J 5 bases; bases outside gene matches: 2. Germline V gene data show CDR1 as LNHDA and CDR2 as SQIVND (reference sequence). The CDR3 is 12 residues long. The CDR3 loop reads CASRDRGYGYTF. The CDR3 DNA sequence: TGTGCCAGCAGGGACAGGGGGTATGGCTACACCTTC.

Details on this clone: Other DNA sequences in this specimen translate into the identical CDR3. CDR3 residues: CSVEQGSNYGYTF. The CDR3 DNA follows: TGCAGCGTTGAACAGGGATCTAACTATGGCTACACCTTC. The chain joins TRBV29-1 to TRBJ1-2, with TRBD1 as a possible D gene (5 bases). Germline CDR1 and CDR2: SQVTM and ANQGSEA. The CDR3 runs to 13 residues. Trimming removed 2 bases at V and 0 bases at J, with 7 bases between.

This chain joins TRBV5-1 and TRBJ2-1, with D possibly being TRBD2 (6 bases). This CDR3 comprises 17 residues. Germline-derived CDR1 and CDR2 are SGHRS and YFSETQ. Trimming stripped 1 base from V and 0 bases from J, with 14 bases between. The CDR3 reads CASSLKLVGSSYNEQFF. For the CDR3, the DNA is TGCGCCAGCAGCTTGAAGTTGGTCGGGAGCTCCTACAATGAGCAGTTCTTC.

V is TRBV7-6 and J is TRBJ2-7; D may be TRBD1 (6 bases). CDR1 is SGHVS, CDR2 FNYEAQ, per germline. V dropped 4 bases and J dropped 1 base, with 11 bases sitting between them. The CDR3 has 14 amino acids. The CDR3 spells CASSYRDTSYEQYF. The CDR3 DNA sequence: TGTGCCAGCAGCTACCGGGACACTTCCTACGAGCAGTACTTC.

The chain joins TRBV6-2 or TRBV6-3 to TRBJ1-1; D is perhaps TRBD1 (5 bases). Trimming took off 2 bases at V and 1 base at J, with 17 bases between the two ends. The germline gives CDR1 MNHEY, CDR2 SVGEGT. The CDR3 consists of 17 residues. The CDR3 loop reads CASSYPTAGHTNTEAFF. CDR3 coding DNA: TGTGCCAGCAGTTACCCAACCGCCGGACATACGAACACTGAAGCTTTCTTT.

This chain uses TRBV4-1 with TRBJ2-5; D is unresolved. The CDR3 spans 13 residues. Germline V gene sequence: CDR1 MGHRA, CDR2 YSYEKL. Trimming stripped 2 bases from V and 5 bases from J, with 9 bases between. The CDR3 is CASSQMGRETQYF. The CDR3 DNA sequence: TGCGCCAGCAGCCAAATGGGCCGGGAGACCCAGTACTTC.

This chain uses TRBV3-1 (or the pseudogene TRBV3-2) with TRBJ1-1; 9 bases align to TRBD1. The CDR3 contains 15 residues. V shed 0 bases and J 6 bases; nucleotides not matched to a gene: 5. Germline V gene sequence: CDR1 LGHDT, CDR2 YNNKEL (reference sequence). This CDR3 reads CASSQDRGQGPEAFF. The CDR3 region has the DNA TGTGCCAGCAGCCAAGACCGGGGACAGGGCCCTGAAGCTTTCTTT.

The rearrangement uses TRBV6-2 or TRBV6-3 and TRBJ1-2; 7 nucleotides align to TRBD1. V shed 3 bases, J shed 7 bases, and the junction held 5 bases outside the gene matches. In germline, CDR1 is MNHEY, CDR2 SVGEGT. The length of the CDR3 is 13 residues. CDR3 sequence reads: CASSYQGGLGYTF. CDR3 DNA sequence: TGTGCCAGCAGTTATCAGGGGGGCCTTGGCTACACCTTC.

CDR3 nucleotides: TGTGCCAGCTCACCAAGGCGGGACTCTGGAAACACCATATATTTT. It specifies CASSPRRDSGNTIYF. The chain joins TRBV18 to TRBJ1-3; D is unclear. CDR1 is KGHSH, CDR2 LQKENI, per germline. V lost 2 bases and J 0 bases, leaving 8 bases between the germline ends. The CDR3 loop spans 15 amino acids.

The chain links TRBV7-9 to TRBJ2-2, with 9 bases that match TRBD1. CDR1 and CDR2 from the germline V gene are SEHNR and FQNEAQ (reference sequence). V shed 6 bases, J shed 6 bases, and the junction held 2 bases outside the gene matches. The CDR3 is 13 amino acids. CDR3 amino acids: CASRRQGAGELFF. The CDR3 nucleotides read TGTGCCAGCAGGCGACAGGGGGCCGGGGAGCTGTTTTTT.

The chain links TRBV10-3 to TRBJ1-1; D uncertain. Between the trimmed V and J ends, which lost 6 bases and 4 bases, there was a span of 12 bases. CDR1 is ENHRY, CDR2 SYGVKD, per germline. There are 13 residues in the CDR3. The CDR3 reads CAISAPGGTEAFF. The DNA of the CDR3 is TGTGCCATCAGCGCCCCGGGTGGCACTGAAGCTTTCTTT.

The V and J genes are TRBV20-1 and TRBJ2-2; 8 nucleotides match TRBD1. Germline V gene data show CDR1 as DFQATT and CDR2 as SNEGSKA (reference sequence). V was pared by 3 bases and J by 4 bases, with 10 bases of the junction left unmatched. CDR3 size: 16 residues. CDR3 in DNA: TGCAGTGCTAGTCGGCGGACAGGGAAAACCACCGGGGAGCTGTTTTTT. Translation: CSASRRTGKTTGELFF.

The J gene is TRBJ2-5, the V gene TRBV9; D might be TRBD2 (7 bases). Trimming shortened V by 3 bases and J by 1 base, and 10 bases separated the two germline ends. The CDR3 has 14 residues. Germline CDR1 and CDR2: SGDLS and YYNGEE. This chain's CDR3 is CASSAGGPQETQYF. The CDR3 DNA follows: TGTGCCAGCAGCGCCGGGGGGCCCCAAGAGACCCAGTACTTC.

This clone was seen just once. V gene TRBV4-2 combines with J gene TRBJ1-1; D is unresolved. V shed 6 bases and J shed 4 bases, with 12 bases lying between them. The CDR3 extends over 13 amino acids. The germline V gene encodes CDR1 LGHNA and CDR2 YNFKEQ. The CDR3 sequence is CASRPTGSTEAFF. In DNA form, the CDR3 reads TGTGCCAGCAGGCCGACGGGGTCCACTGAAGCTTTCTTT.

This chain connects TRBV2 to TRBJ2-1; no reliable D call. V lost 3 bases to trimming and J lost 7 bases, with 4 bases between them. CDR1 and CDR2 from the germline V gene are SNHLY and FYNNEI. The CDR3 is 11 residues long. CDR3: CASSDRNEQFF. CDR3 bases: TGTGCCAGCAGTGACAGAAATGAGCAGTTCTTC.

The chain carries TRBV6-6 and TRBJ2-5, with D perhaps TRBD2 (5 bases). Trimming stripped 5 bases from V and 4 bases from J, with 8 bases between. The CDR3 runs to 12 residues. The germline V gene encodes CDR1 MNHNY and CDR2 SVGAGI (reference sequence). The CDR3: CASSKAVETQYF. Written as DNA, the CDR3 is TGTGCCAGCAGTAAAGCGGTAGAGACCCAGTACTTC.

CDR3 nucleotide sequence: TGTGCCAGCACCATAGGGACAGGGAAAGGAAACACCATATATTTT. It yields the protein CASTIGTGKGNTIYF. The chain combines TRBV6-5 with TRBJ1-3, with 9 bases identical to TRBD1. Per the germline V gene, CDR1 is MNHEY and CDR2 is SVGAGI. The V gene end was trimmed by 7 bases and the J gene end by 4 bases; junction bases not matched to a gene: 8. The CDR3 spans 15 residues.

The chain combines TRBV6-1 with TRBJ2-1, with D possibly matching TRBD2 (6 bases). This CDR3 has 16 amino acids. V was cut by 2 bases and J by 2 bases, with 13 bases left in between. Germline CDR1 and CDR2: MNHNS and SASEGT. The CDR3 DNA reads as TGTGCCAGCAGTGAACAAAGCGGGTCCCCCTACAATGAGCAGTTCTTC. It codes for CASSEQSGSPYNEQFF.

This CDR3 is CASSQGTGTGWLYGYTF. DNA for the CDR3: TGTGCCAGCAGCCAAGGAACCGGGACAGGGTGGCTGTATGGCTACACCTTC. The chain has TRBV3-1 (or the pseudogene TRBV3-2) and TRBJ1-2; 9 bases fit TRBD1. V dropped 1 base and J dropped 5; count of bases not matched to a gene: 11. The CDR3 totals 17 residues. The germline CDR1 and CDR2 sequences are LGHDT and YNNKEL (reference sequence).

The chain is built from TRBV5-1 and TRBJ1-2; no clear D gene. The V and J ends lost 4 bases and 3 bases respectively, with 10 bases between them. The CDR3 length is 13 residues. Germline assignment: CDR1 SGHRS and CDR2 YFSETQ. Written as DNA, the CDR3 is TGCGCCAGCAGCCCGCTCCGGGACTATGGCTACACCTTC. This translates into CASSPLRDYGYTF. Complete variable domain (other parts from reference TRBV5-1 and TRBJ1-2): KAGVTQTPRYLIKTRGQQVTLSCSPISGHRSVSWYQQTPGQGLQFLFEYFSETQRNKGNFPGRFSGRQFSNSRSEMNVSTLELGDSALYLCASSPLRDYGYTFGSGTRLTVV.